The source of this TCR beta chain is a study of shared clonotypes between healthy human individuals. Background on the study: For every donor, three CD4 naive, three CD4 memory, two CD8 naive and one CD8 memory plates were used. Study-level findings and limits: Of the naive CD4 clonotypes, around 5.2% were shared across several donors. Only blood underwent sampling, and tissue repertoires likely differ.

Method: immunoSEQ multiplex PCR; TCRdb's copy keeps in-frame clones and lacks some. The table records under 600,000 clones, more than 95% of them present only once. On this clone itself: Its cognate antigen is unknown.

The CDR3 is 14 residues long. CD4+ cells underwent separation, giving CD45RA+ naive and CD45RA-negative memory subsets. This sequence was found in a woman aged 25-40 years in good health. The rearrangement links TRBV12-2 to TRBJ1-6; the listed D gene, TRBD1, was not tested against the DNA. TRBV12-2 is a pseudogene. Sequences were obtained from naive CD4+ T cells sorted from blood. Subset in this sample: CD45RA+ positively selected. CDR3 DNA sequence: TGTGCAAGTCGCTTTCTCAGGTGCAATTCACCCCTCCACTTT. Its protein product is CASRFLRCNSPLHF.